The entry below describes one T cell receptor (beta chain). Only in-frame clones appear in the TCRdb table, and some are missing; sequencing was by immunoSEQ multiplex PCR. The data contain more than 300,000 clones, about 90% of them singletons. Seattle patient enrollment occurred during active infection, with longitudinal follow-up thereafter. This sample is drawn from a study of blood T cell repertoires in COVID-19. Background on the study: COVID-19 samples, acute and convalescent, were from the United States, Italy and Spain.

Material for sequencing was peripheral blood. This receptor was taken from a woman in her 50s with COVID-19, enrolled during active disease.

The CDR3 region has the DNA TGTGCCAGCTCACCAGGGACAGAGTTTGTAGCTTTCTTT. Translated: CASSPGTEFVAFF. The chain has TRBV18 and TRBJ1-1; 7 positions match TRBD1. Trimming cost V 2 bases and J 10 bases; bases outside gene matches: 7. The CDR3 spans 13 residues. Germline CDR1 is KGHSH and CDR2 is LQKENI.